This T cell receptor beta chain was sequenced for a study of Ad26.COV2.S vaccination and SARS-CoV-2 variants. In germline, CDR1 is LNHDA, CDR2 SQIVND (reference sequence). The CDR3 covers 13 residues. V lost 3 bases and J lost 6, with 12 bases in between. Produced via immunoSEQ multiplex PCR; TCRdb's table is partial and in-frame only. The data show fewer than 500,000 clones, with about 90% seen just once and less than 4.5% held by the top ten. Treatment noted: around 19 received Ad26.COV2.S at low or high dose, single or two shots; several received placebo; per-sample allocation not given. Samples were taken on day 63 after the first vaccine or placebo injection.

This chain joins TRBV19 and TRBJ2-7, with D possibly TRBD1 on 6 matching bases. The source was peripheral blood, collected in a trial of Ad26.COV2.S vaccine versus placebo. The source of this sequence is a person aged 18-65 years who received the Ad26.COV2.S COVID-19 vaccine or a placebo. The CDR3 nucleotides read TGTGCCAGTAGTATGGAGCAGGGGAGCGAGCAGTACTTC. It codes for CASSMEQGSEQYF.